These 24 T cell receptor beta chains share one sample of origin, sequenced in a study of cytomegalovirus exposure and HLA in healthy donors. In the PCR, 60 Vbeta and 13 Jbeta primers were used. The repertoire was sequenced with immunoSEQ multiplex PCR; TCRdb's copy has only in-frame clones and lacks some. The sample has fewer than 150,000 clones, around 77% seen once. The source material was PBMCs. These receptors were obtained from a woman in her fifties or sixties in good health and CMV-seronegative.

J is TRBJ2-7 and V is TRBV6-5; no clear D. CDR3 length equals 13 residues. Germline-derived CDR1 and CDR2 are MNHEY and SVGAGI. With 5 bases removed from V and 2 bases from J, the gap between germline ends came to 10 bases. Here the CDR3 reads CASSDQVTYEQYF. CDR3 in DNA: TGTGCCAGCAGTGACCAGGTGACCTACGAGCAGTACTTC.

The sample holds a few counts of this clone. The CDR3, as DNA: TGCGCCAGCAAGGGACAGGGGTACGGCAATCAGCCCCAGCATTTT. Protein: CASKGQGYGNQPQHF. V and J are TRBV4-1 and TRBJ1-5; 10 nucleotides agree with TRBD1. The CDR3 consists of 15 residues. The V and J ends lost 7 bases and 2 bases, in that order; junction bases with no gene match: 5. Germline V gene lookup returns CDR1 MGHRA and CDR2 YSYEKL.

Notes on this clone: Compared with germline, one end of the junction differs, possibly owing to a read error. V is TRBV5-1 and J is TRBJ2-3; possible D gene TRBD2, 5 bases. Germline V gene data show CDR1 as SGHRS and CDR2 as YFSETQ. The length of the CDR3 is 13 residues. The DNA for the CDR3 is TGCGCCAGCGGCTTTTCCGGGGAGGATACGCAGTATTTT. This encodes CASGFSGEDTQYF.

This clone was seen a few times. Other nucleotide sequences in the sample specify the same CDR3. The genes are TRBV11-1 and TRBJ2-2; no firm D call. CDR1 is SGHAT, CDR2 FQDESV, per germline (reference sequence). V was cut by 1 base and J by 2 bases, with 5 bases left in between. CDR3 length equals 14 residues. For the CDR3, the DNA is TGTGCCAGCAGCTTAGGGCTCAACACCGGGGAGCTGTTTTTT. This codes for CASSLGLNTGELFF.

V usage is TRBV7-2 and J usage is TRBJ2-7; perhaps TRBD1 as D (5 bases). The CDR3 extends over 14 amino acids. Germline lookup yields CDR1 SGHTA and CDR2 FQGNSA. V lost 2 bases, J lost 2 bases, and 10 bases lay in between. The CDR3 nucleotides are TGTGCCAGCAGCTTAAGCAGGGTTACCTACGAGCAGTACTTC. Protein: CASSLSRVTYEQYF.

This chain joins TRBV18 and TRBJ1-1; 7 nucleotides match TRBD1. Germline CDR1 is KGHSH and CDR2 is LQKENI. The CDR3 has 16 amino acids. V gave up 3 bases and J gave up 3 bases; unmatched junction bases: 10. The CDR3 protein is CASSPYRQGSDTEAFF. The CDR3 DNA sequence: TGTGCCAGCTCACCCTACCGACAGGGCTCGGACACTGAAGCTTTCTTT.

The chain recombines TRBV5-1 with TRBJ2-5; no clear D. The germline CDR1 and CDR2 sequences are SGHRS and YFSETQ. V was cut by 0 bases and J by 5 bases, with 8 bases left in between. The CDR3 totals 13 residues. CDR3 loop: CASSLDISETQYF. CDR3 bases: TGCGCCAGCAGCTTGGACATATCCGAGACCCAGTACTTC.

V usage is TRBV29-1 and J usage is TRBJ2-7; tentative D call: TRBD1 (6 bases). The CDR3 contains 11 residues. CDR1 is SQVTM, CDR2 ANQGSEA, per germline. V was cut by 6 bases and J by 1 base, with 7 bases left in between. The CDR3 protein is CSVGQSYEQYF. In DNA, the CDR3 is TGCAGCGTCGGACAGTCCTACGAGCAGTACTTC.

V and J are TRBV20-1 and TRBJ2-7; no clear D gene. Looked up from germline, CDR1 is DFQATT and CDR2 is SNEGSKA (reference sequence). Trimming took off 6 bases at V and 5 bases at J, with 8 bases between the two ends. This CDR3 has 10 residues. The CDR3 DNA reads as TGCAGTGCCCTGAGTGACGAGCAGTACTTC. Protein: CSALSDEQYF.

V is TRBV28 and J is TRBJ1-5; possibly TRBD1 for D (5 bases). The CDR3 has 13 amino acids. Germline CDR1 and CDR2: MDHEN and SYDVKM. The V end was cut by 7 bases, the J end by 6 bases, with 13 bases between. CDR3 bases: TGTGCCAGCACTTCAGGGCTGGGTCAGCCCCAGCATTTT. Residues: CASTSGLGQPQHF.

The V gene is TRBV30, the J gene TRBJ2-1, with 15 bases matching TRBD2. The CDR3 spans 15 residues. Trimming removed 6 bases from V and 8 bases from J; junction bases left unmatched: 8. Germline V gene sequence: CDR1 GTSNPN, CDR2 SVGIG (reference sequence). The CDR3 nucleotides are TGTGCCTGTCCTGGGACTAGCGGGGGGTGGGATGAGCAGTTCTTC. This sequence encodes CACPGTSGGWDEQFF.

The V call is TRBV5-6, the J call TRBJ1-6; possible D gene TRBD1, 6 bases. The CDR3 is 15 amino acids. V dropped 4 bases and J dropped 8 bases, with 16 bases sitting between them. The germline CDR1 and CDR2 sequences are SGHDT and YYEEEE. The CDR3 DNA is TGTGCCAGCAGCGGATCGGGACAAATTCATTCACCCCTCCACTTT. This codes for CASSGSGQIHSPLHF.

The chain recombines TRBV29-1 with TRBJ2-4; a possible D gene is TRBD2 (5 bases). Trimming stripped 6 bases from V and 0 bases from J, with 12 bases between. Germline CDR1 and CDR2: SQVTM and ANQGSEA. The CDR3 is made up of 14 amino acids. The CDR3 DNA follows: TGCAGCGTGGGGAGTGGACTAGCCAAAAACATTCAGTACTTC. This codes for CSVGSGLAKNIQYF.

The chain carries TRBV7-6 and TRBJ2-3; 15 bases line up with TRBD2. CDR1 and CDR2 (germline): SGHVS, FNYEAQ. The J segment lost 4 bases and the V segment lost 5 bases, leaving 7 bases of the junction unmatched. This CDR3 is 17 amino acids long. CDR3 loop: CASSPGTSGGLSDTQYF. As DNA, the CDR3 is TGTGCCAGCAGCCCAGGGACTAGCGGGGGGCTTTCAGATACGCAGTATTTT.

The chain recombines TRBV5-1 with TRBJ2-7; 7 bases line up with TRBD2. Germline lookup yields CDR1 SGHRS and CDR2 YFSETQ. Losses at the gene ends were 4 bases for V and 6 bases for J; bases not matched to a gene: 16. The CDR3 contains 16 residues. This chain's CDR3 is CASSPIPGTKVTEQYF. The CDR3 coding sequence is TGCGCCAGCAGCCCAATCCCCGGGACTAAAGTCACCGAGCAGTACTTC.

This sequence joins TRBV4-1 and TRBJ2-7; a possible D gene is TRBD1 (5 bases). Germline CDR1 and CDR2: MGHRA and YSYEKL. The CDR3 spans 16 residues. The V end was cut by 1 base, the J end by 3 bases, with 16 bases between. CDR3 DNA: TGCGCCAGCAGCCAAGTCCCACTCAGGGTGGACTACGAGCAGTACTTC. Protein: CASSQVPLRVDYEQYF.

The chain combines TRBV11-2 with TRBJ2-7, with D unresolved. Trimming took off 0 bases at V and 1 base at J, with 10 bases between the two ends. This CDR3 contains 15 residues. In germline, CDR1 is SGHAT, CDR2 FQNNGV. The CDR3 DNA is TGTGCCAGCAGCTTAGATGGGCAGGTTTCCTACGAGCAGTACTTC. It translates to CASSLDGQVSYEQYF.

This clone was found once. J is TRBJ1-2 and V is TRBV4-1; 7 nucleotides line up with TRBD1. Per germline, CDR1 MGHRA and CDR2 YSYEKL. J lost 4 bases, V lost 0 bases, and 5 bases had no gene match. This CDR3 has 15 residues. DNA for the CDR3: TGCGCCAGCAGCCAAGAAGGAGGGGGCTTCTATGGCTACACCTTC. This gives the protein CASSQEGGGFYGYTF.

CDR3 residues: CASSLGASGANTEAFF. DNA for the CDR3: TGTGCCAGCAGCTTAGGGGCCTCAGGGGCGAATACTGAAGCTTTCTTT. This chain joins TRBV7-9 and TRBJ1-1, with a tentative D call TRBD1 (6 bases). V lost 1 base and J 5 bases, leaving 17 bases between the germline ends. Germline CDR1 reads SEHNR; CDR2 reads FQNEAQ (reference sequence). This CDR3 region has 16 residues.

The chain uses TRBV27 and TRBJ1-4; TRBD1 matches at 10 bases. The CDR3 loop spans 15 amino acids. The trim removed 5 bases at V and 8 bases at J, leaving 8 bases unmatched. CDR1 MNHEY and CDR2 SMNVEV come from the germline V gene (reference sequence). CDR3 sequence: CASSTPGQGREKLFF. The DNA for the CDR3 is TGTGCCAGCAGTACCCCGGGACAGGGGAGAGAAAAACTGTTTTTT.

The V and J genes are TRBV7-9 and TRBJ1-3, with 8 bases lining up with TRBD1. The CDR3 length is 16 residues. Per the germline V gene, CDR1 is SEHNR and CDR2 is FQNEAQ (reference sequence). V was clipped by 5 bases and J by 1 base; unmatched bases: 7. CDR3 coding DNA: TGTGCCAGCAGCACAACAGGGGGGGGATCTGGAAACACCATATATTTT. This translates into CASSTTGGGSGNTIYF. Drawing the rest from reference TRBV7-9 and TRBJ1-3, the complete variable domain is DTGVSQNPRHKITKRGQNVTFRCDPISEHNRLYWYRQTLGQGPEFLTYFQNEAQLEKSRLLSDRFSAERPKGSFSTLEIQRTEQGDSAMYLCASSTTGGGSGNTIYFGEGSWLTVV.

This chain uses TRBV7-9 with TRBJ2-5, with D uncertain. Germline CDR1 SEHNR, CDR2 FQNEAQ (reference sequence). The germline V and J ends were trimmed by 6 bases and 3 bases, with 14 bases remaining between them. The CDR3 is 14 amino acids. Here the CDR3 reads CASSRELYEETQYF. The CDR3 bases are TGTGCCAGCAGTCGAGAGTTGTATGAAGAGACCCAGTACTTC. The variable domain in full, with the rest retrieved from reference TRBV7-9 and TRBJ2-5, is DTGVSQNPRHKITKRGQNVTFRCDPISEHNRLYWYRQTLGQGPEFLTYFQNEAQLEKSRLLSDRFSAERPKGSFSTLEIQRTEQGDSAMYLCASSRELYEETQYFGPGTRLLVL.

The chain couples TRBV29-1 to TRBJ2-2; 8 bases are shared with TRBD1. CDR1 and CDR2 from the germline V gene are SQVTM and ANQGSEA. The CDR3 totals 13 residues. After removal of 7 bases from V and 4 bases from J, the junction contained 5 bases not matched to a gene. As DNA, the CDR3 is TGCAGCGCTCGGCAGGGGGCCACCGGGGAGCTGTTTTTT. Amino acid sequence: CSARQGATGELFF.

The V and J genes are TRBV4-3 and TRBJ2-2; a weak D match, TRBD2 (7 bases). V lost 0 bases and J 2 bases, leaving 13 bases between the germline ends. Germline CDR1 is LGHNA and CDR2 is YSLEER. There are 17 residues in the CDR3. The CDR3 nucleotides are TGCGCCAGCAGCCAAGATCCGAGGGGGGGAAACACCGGGGAGCTGTTTTTT. Translated, it gives CASSQDPRGGNTGELFF.